Presented here are 8 T cell receptor beta chains from one specimen sequenced in a study of blood T cells in healthy people across ages. Then a second PCR, running about 6 to 12 cycles, was carried out with a sample-barcoded 5' primer and a J-beta primer mix. From the 5' RACE reads, TCRdb called clonotypes with MiXCR, one entry per CDR3 protein. Of 1.5 million or so distinct CDR3 sequences listed, 42% are singletons. The sequenced sample consisted of blood. The receptors stem from a young woman in good health.

This clonotype has just a few counts. The DNA for the CDR3 is TGCAGCGGGAAGTGGGAGAACACTGAAGCTTTCTTT. Residues: CSGKWENTEAFF. The gene calls are TRBV29-1 and TRBJ1-1; no clear D gene. V gave up 7 bases and J gave up 1 base, with 10 bases separating them. Germline CDR1 SQVTM, CDR2 ANQGSEA. The CDR3 totals 12 residues.

This chain links TRBV29-1 with TRBJ2-5; D is unclear. This CDR3 has 11 amino acids. Germline V gene data show CDR1 as SQVTM and CDR2 as ANQGSEA. V was trimmed by 6 bases and J by 11 bases, leaving 16 bases between them. The CDR3 reads CSVVHGKEQYF. CDR3 nucleotides: TGCAGCGTCGTACACGGAAAAGAGCAGTACTTC.

This chain joins TRBV29-1 and TRBJ2-3; 8 nucleotides match TRBD1. With 3 bases clipped from V and 1 base from J, the junction kept 3 bases outside the gene matches. The CDR3 length is 14 residues. Germline CDR1 and CDR2: SQVTM and ANQGSEA. The CDR3 DNA reads as TGCAGCGTTGAGGGACAGGCCGGCACAGATACGCAGTATTTT. It encodes CSVEGQAGTDTQYF.

In this sample, this clonotype turned up a few times. The chain combines TRBV6-5 with TRBJ2-3; D not certain. The CDR3 totals 14 residues. The germline V gene encodes CDR1 MNHEY and CDR2 SVGAGI. The V end lost 5 bases, the J end lost 9 bases, and 18 bases lay between the germline ends. CDR3 coding DNA: TGTGCCAGCAGTACGCCAGGTGATGTCGCGACGCAGTATTTT. Its translation is CASSTPGDVATQYF.

The rearrangement uses TRBV5-1 and TRBJ2-1, with TRBD2 matching over 11 bases. Germline V gene data show CDR1 as SGHRS and CDR2 as YFSETQ. The CDR3 runs to 16 residues. Trimming at V came to 0 bases and at J to 4 bases, leaving 3 bases not matched to a gene. CDR3 sequence: CASSLGLAGRYNEQFF. The CDR3 DNA is TGCGCCAGCAGCTTGGGACTAGCGGGGCGTTACAATGAGCAGTTCTTC.

V usage is TRBV12-3 or TRBV12-4 and J usage is TRBJ2-5; a possible D gene is TRBD1 (5 bases). The J call may be wrong; the DNA end is better matched by TRBJ2-7. The CDR3 sequence is 13 residues long. The CDR3 here is CASSPDSIYEQYF. The DNA for the CDR3 is TGTGCCAGCAGCCCAGACAGTATTTACGAGCAGTACTTC.

This rearrangement joins TRBV24-1 to TRBJ2-1, with a weak D call TRBD1 (6 bases). Deletions cut 3 bases from V and 7 bases from J, with 12 bases between. The germline V gene encodes CDR1 KGHDR and CDR2 SFDVKD. The CDR3 is made up of 14 amino acids. The CDR3 region has the DNA TGTGCCACCAGTGATATAGGACAGTCGAATGAGCAGTTCTTC. This encodes CATSDIGQSNEQFF.

About this clonotype: The junction does not match germline at one end; this may be a read error. The CDR3 here is CVSSLLTGPPVGAFF. CDR3 bases: TGTGTCAGCAGCCTACTGACAGGGCCCCCGGTTGGAGCTTTCTTT. The chain recombines TRBV7-9 with TRBJ1-1, with 7 bases aligning to TRBD1. The CDR3 extends over 15 amino acids. Germline CDR1 SEHNR, CDR2 FQNEAQ (reference sequence). The full variable domain, with the rest looked up from reference TRBV7-9 and TRBJ1-1, is DTGVSQNPRHKITKRGQNVTFRCDPISEHNRLYWYRQTLGQGPEFLTYFQNEAQLEKSRLLSDRFSAERPKGSFSTLEIQRTEQGDSAMYLCVSSLLTGPPVGAFFGQGTRLTVV.